This passage covers 11 T cell receptor beta chains from one sample sequenced in a study of shared clonotypes between healthy human individuals. Data came from immunoSEQ multiplex PCR; TCRdb stores just in-frame clones and leaves some out. Found here are 2,500,000 or so clones, 93% of them singletons; the top ten hold approximately 0.35%. The source material was naive CD4+ T cells from PBMCs. Subset described: CD45RA+ positively selected. Receptors originate from a man aged 18-30 years in good health. Some clones in this sample may be carry-over from other donors' samples.

This sequence joins TRBV7-8 and TRBJ2-7; D gene ambiguous. Trimming stripped 4 bases from V and 6 bases from J, with 10 bases between. Germline CDR1 SGHVS, CDR2 FQNEAQ. The CDR3 is 12 residues long. The CDR3 sequence is CASSSQRGEQYF. The CDR3 DNA follows: TGTGCCAGCAGCTCACAACGCGGCGAGCAGTACTTC.

This chain links TRBV2 with TRBJ1-1; weak D call: TRBD1 (5 bases). The germline CDR1 and CDR2 sequences are SNHLY and FYNNEI. Trimming stripped 4 bases from V and 5 bases from J, with 11 bases between. The CDR3 loop spans 13 amino acids. The CDR3 DNA reads TGTGCCAGCAGTGGGCCGGAGGGGACTGAAGCTTTCTTT. This translates into CASSGPEGTEAFF.

The chain recombines TRBV30 with TRBJ2-7; 7 bases fit TRBD1. Germline CDR1 GTSNPN, CDR2 SVGIG (reference sequence). With 4 bases clipped from V and 3 bases from J, the junction kept 6 bases outside the gene matches. This CDR3 comprises 13 residues. The CDR3 DNA follows: TGTGCCTGGAAAACAGGGGCGGGCTACGAGCAGTACTTC. The encoded protein is CAWKTGAGYEQYF.

The chain carries TRBV19 and TRBJ1-2; 7 nucleotides line up with TRBD1. The CDR3 is 13 residues long. The ends lost 5 bases at V and 8 bases at J; junction bases unmatched: 8. The germline CDR1 and CDR2 sequences are LNHDA and SQIVND (reference sequence). The CDR3 DNA reads TGTGCCAGTAGTCTCAGGGGGTTGAGGGGCTACACCTTC. This codes for CASSLRGLRGYTF.

V gene TRBV28 combines with J gene TRBJ2-7; 10 bases line up with TRBD1. V shed 6 bases and J 2 bases; nucleotides not matched to a gene: 4. This CDR3 is built from 14 residues. Germline V gives CDR1 MDHEN, CDR2 SYDVKM. For the CDR3, the DNA is TGTGCCAGCAGCCCCGGGACAGGGGCCTACGAGCAGTACTTC. Its translation is CASSPGTGAYEQYF.

The chain is built from TRBV6-1 and TRBJ1-1, with D hard to call. The CDR3 is 13 amino acids. CDR1 is MNHNS, CDR2 SASEGT, per germline. Trimming took 4 bases from V and 4 from J, leaving 10 bases between them. The CDR3 reads CASSVSGFTEAFF. The CDR3 nucleotides are TGTGCCAGCAGTGTATCGGGGTTCACTGAAGCTTTCTTT.

This rearrangement joins TRBV28 to TRBJ2-7, with 8 positions matching TRBD2. V lost 4 bases to trimming and J lost 3 bases; unmatched junction nucleotides: 5. The CDR3 spans 14 residues. In germline, CDR1 is MDHEN, CDR2 SYDVKM. Here the CDR3 reads CASSSPGGVYEQYF. DNA of the CDR3: TGTGCCAGCAGTTCCCCGGGGGGGGTCTACGAGCAGTACTTC.

This clone appeared once. Different DNA sequences within this sample yield the same CDR3. V is TRBV10-3 and J is TRBJ2-5, with TRBD1 matching 10 bases. The CDR3 contains 14 residues. Germline trimming cut 4 bases from V and 4 bases from J; bases unmatched to any gene: 3. The germline gives CDR1 ENHRY, CDR2 SYGVKD. This chain's CDR3 is CAISGTGGGETQYF. The CDR3 DNA follows: TGTGCCATCAGTGGGACAGGGGGAGGAGAGACCCAGTACTTC.

The chain couples TRBV6-5 to TRBJ2-3; 12 positions match TRBD2. The CDR3 runs 15 residues. J lost 3 bases, V lost 4 bases, and 2 bases had no gene match. Germline CDR1 MNHEY, CDR2 SVGAGI. The CDR3 DNA is TGTGCCAGCAGTTCAACTAGCGGGAGGACAGATACGCAGTATTTT. Translated, it gives CASSSTSGRTDTQYF.

The J gene is TRBJ1-1, the V gene TRBV6-4, with D perhaps TRBD1 (5 bases). The CDR3 is 14 residues long. Trimming stripped 4 bases from V and 1 base from J, with 10 bases between. Germline values: CDR1 MRHNA, CDR2 SNTAGT. CDR3 amino acids: CASSAAGPNTEAFF. The CDR3 DNA reads TGTGCCAGCAGTGCGGCAGGGCCGAACACTGAAGCTTTCTTT.

The genes are TRBV7-9 and TRBJ1-5; TRBD1 aligns across 8 bases. The CDR3 covers 18 residues. Germline V lookup: CDR1 SEHNR, CDR2 FQNEAQ (reference sequence). Unmatched junction bases numbered 15, after V lost 4 bases and J lost 4 bases. The CDR3 protein is CASSSDMGTGGQNQPQHF. CDR3 coding DNA: TGTGCCAGCAGCTCGGACATGGGGACAGGAGGACAGAATCAGCCCCAGCATTTT.